This T cell receptor beta chain was identified during a study of T cells in Graves' hyperthyroidism and ophthalmopathy. About the research overall: Peripheral blood was drawn at first diagnosis, prior to all treatment.

This clonotype was seen at least ten times. The antigen remains unidentified. Whole-study findings and limits: Ophthalmopathy could be told apart from stable hyperthyroidism with a 13 V-J model.

The study excluded patients with uncontrolled infection, other autoimmune disease, pregnancy or lactation. This CDR3 has 14 residues. Germline loops: CDR1 MDHEN, CDR2 SYDVKM. V shed 7 bases and J 5 bases; nucleotides not matched to a gene: 11. Amplified regions were TCR beta CDR3 sequences from RNA transcripts. A first-round RT-PCR of the TCR CDR3 used the HTBI primer set. TCRdb re-analysed the multiplex PCR reads in MiXCR, keeping a single row per CDR3 protein. Among a few hundred thousand distinct CDR3 sequences listed, under 15% were seen once. Input material: blood. This TCR came from a woman younger than 45 with Graves' hyperthyroidism. The chain has TRBV28 and TRBJ2-7, with TRBD2 matching over 7 bases. CDR3 amino acids: CASTPALATNEQYF. As DNA, the CDR3 is TGTGCCAGCACCCCGGCACTAGCGACCAACGAGCAGTACTTC. Supplemented by reference TRBV28 and TRBJ2-7, the full variable domain reads DVKVTQSSRYLVKRTGEKVFLECVQDMDHENMFWYRQDPGLGLRLIYFSYDVKMKEKGDIPEGYSVSREKKERFSLILESASTNQTSMYLCASTPALATNEQYFGPGTRLTVT.